This entry lists 30 T cell receptor beta chains sequenced from one sample in a study of blood T cell repertoires in COVID-19. Generated by immunoSEQ multiplex PCR, the TCRdb table keeps only in-frame clones and is missing some. In the table there are 200,000 to 300,000 clones, around 90% of which are singletons. Sequenced sample: peripheral blood. These receptors were taken from a woman aged 65 to 85 with active or convalescent COVID-19.

This chain connects TRBV28 to TRBJ1-1, with TRBD1 identical over 8 bases. Germline-derived CDR1 and CDR2 are MDHEN and SYDVKM. This CDR3 is built from 14 residues. The trim removed 7 bases at V and 4 bases at J, leaving 8 bases unmatched. The CDR3, as DNA: TGTGCCAGCACCCCTCCAACAGGGGGCACTGAAGCTTTCTTT. Translating gives CASTPPTGGTEAFF.

This CDR3 is CASIEASGPYGYTF. The DNA for the CDR3 is TGTGCCAGCATCGAGGCGTCAGGGCCCTATGGCTACACCTTC. The chain carries TRBV6-5 and TRBJ1-2; weak D call: TRBD1 (5 bases). CDR3 length: 14 amino acids. V gave up 7 bases and J gave up 4 bases, with 16 bases separating them. Germline CDR1 is MNHEY and CDR2 is SVGAGI.

The J gene is TRBJ1-4, the V gene TRBV5-1; TRBD1 is a possible D gene (6 bases). The V gene lost 4 bases and the J gene lost 3 bases, with 19 bases spanning the gap. The CDR3 loop spans 17 amino acids. Germline V gives CDR1 SGHRS, CDR2 YFSETQ. The CDR3 reads CASSPRGGTSANEKLFF. CDR3 DNA sequence: TGCGCCAGCAGCCCAAGAGGGGGAACCTCGGCTAATGAAAAACTGTTTTTT.

The chain employs TRBV6-6 and TRBJ2-7, with 10 bases matching TRBD1. Germline trimming cut 5 bases from V and 13 bases from J; bases unmatched to any gene: 8. CDR1 MNHNY and CDR2 SVGAGI come from the germline V gene (reference sequence). The CDR3 consists of 12 residues. This CDR3 is CASSGTGTGVYF. CDR3 in DNA: TGTGCCAGCAGTGGAACCGGGACAGGGGTTTACTTC.

The V call is TRBV10-3, the J call TRBJ2-5; 8 bases are shared with TRBD2. V trimming: 10 bases; J trimming: 2 bases; junction bases outside the gene matches: 9. The CDR3 extends over 14 amino acids. The germline gives CDR1 ENHRY, CDR2 SYGVKD. The DNA of the CDR3 is TGTGCCACGACGGTCATAGCGGGACAAGAGACCCAGTACTTC. It translates to CATTVIAGQETQYF.

V is TRBV10-1 and J is TRBJ2-7, with D tentatively TRBD2 (6 bases). The CDR3 loop spans 12 amino acids. V lost 8 bases to trimming and J lost 2 bases, with 10 bases between them. The V gene's germline CDR1 is WNHNN and CDR2 SYGVQD (reference sequence). Written as DNA, the CDR3 is TGCGCCAGCTCCGGCGGGACCTACGAGCAGTACTTC. Encoded protein: CASSGGTYEQYF.

This rearrangement joins TRBV18 to TRBJ1-2, with 7 positions matching TRBD1. V shed 3 bases and J 3 bases; nucleotides not matched to a gene: 7. Germline CDR1 KGHSH, CDR2 LQKENI. The CDR3 sequence is 15 residues long. The CDR3 is CASSPDRAGDYGYTF. DNA for the CDR3: TGTGCCAGCTCACCCGACAGGGCCGGGGACTATGGCTACACCTTC.

This clone was recorded once. The chain has TRBV5-1 and TRBJ1-2; 8 bases agree with TRBD1. The CDR3 runs 12 residues. The germline gives CDR1 SGHRS, CDR2 YFSETQ. J lost 7 bases, V lost 4 bases, and 3 bases had no gene match. The CDR3 DNA sequence: TGCGCCAGCAGCCCAGGACAGGGTGGCTACACCTTC. This encodes CASSPGQGGYTF.

The rearrangement links TRBV15 to TRBJ1-2, with D possibly TRBD1 on 5 matching bases. Germline CDR1 and CDR2: LNHNV and YYDKDF (reference sequence). The CDR3 is made up of 16 amino acids. Trimming took 1 base from V and 2 from J, leaving 14 bases between them. CDR3: CATSRGADSLNYGYTF. DNA for the CDR3: TGTGCCACCAGCAGAGGGGCAGACAGTCTCAACTATGGCTACACCTTC.

This rearrangement joins TRBV25-1 to TRBJ1-6; possibly TRBD1 for D (6 bases). Trimming took 7 bases from V and 5 from J, leaving 12 bases between them. The CDR3 extends over 14 amino acids. Germline loops: CDR1 MGHDK, CDR2 SYGVNS. This CDR3 is CASNGQGNNSPLHF. DNA for the CDR3: TGTGCCAGCAACGGGCAGGGGAATAATTCACCCCTCCACTTT.

The J gene is TRBJ2-3, the V gene TRBV10-3; the D gene is possibly TRBD2 (6 bases). V lost 8 bases, J lost 6 bases, and 12 bases lay in between. The germline CDR1 and CDR2 sequences are ENHRY and SYGVKD. The CDR3 extends over 12 amino acids. The DNA of the CDR3 is TGTGCCATCTCCGGCGGGGAGGATACGCAGTATTTT. Encoded protein: CAISGGEDTQYF.

V and J are TRBV15 and TRBJ1-5; maybe TRBD1 (5 bases). This CDR3 contains 18 residues. Between the trimmed V and J ends, which lost 0 bases and 8 bases, there was a span of 23 bases. Germline CDR1 reads LNHNV; CDR2 reads YYDKDF (reference sequence). CDR3 sequence reads: CATSRDSVQAAPGEPQHF. CDR3 DNA: TGTGCCACCAGCAGAGATTCGGTCCAGGCCGCGCCGGGGGAGCCCCAGCATTTT.

J is TRBJ2-3 and V is TRBV6-2 or TRBV6-3; TRBD2 matches 10 bases. J was trimmed by 3 bases and V by 5 bases; bases with no gene match: 2. Per germline, CDR1 MNHEY and CDR2 SVGEGT. This CDR3 spans 14 amino acids. The chain's CDR3 is CASSSGGVTDTQYF. CDR3 bases: TGTGCCAGCAGTAGCGGGGGGGTAACAGATACGCAGTATTTT.

The chain has TRBV24-1 and TRBJ2-3; TRBD2 is a possible D gene (6 bases). The CDR3 is 15 amino acids. Germline V gene sequence: CDR1 KGHDR, CDR2 SFDVKD. With 7 bases removed from V and 2 bases from J, the gap between germline ends came to 15 bases. Here the CDR3 reads CATSGGGIYTDTQYF. CDR3 nucleotides: TGTGCCACCAGCGGAGGAGGGATATACACAGATACGCAGTATTTT.

V and J are TRBV29-1 and TRBJ1-3; D unclear. Trimming removed 5 bases at V and 4 bases at J, with 9 bases between. The CDR3 runs 12 residues. Germline values: CDR1 SQVTM, CDR2 ANQGSEA. The CDR3 loop reads CSVQTQGNTIYF. The DNA for the CDR3 is TGCAGCGTTCAAACACAGGGAAACACCATATATTTT.

This sequence joins TRBV15 and TRBJ2-3; 11 bases are a match to TRBD1. Germline loops: CDR1 LNHNV, CDR2 YYDKDF (reference sequence). V trimming: 4 bases; J trimming: 5 bases; junction bases outside the gene matches: 5. The CDR3 runs to 15 residues. As DNA, the CDR3 is TGTGCCACCAGCACCGGACAGGGGGCGGGAGATACGCAGTATTTT. Protein product: CATSTGQGAGDTQYF.

The J gene is TRBJ1-4, the V gene TRBV5-1; D is undetermined. From germline, CDR1 is SGHRS and CDR2 YFSETQ. Deletions cut 4 bases from V and 3 bases from J, with 13 bases between. The CDR3 runs to 15 residues. This CDR3 reads CASSLGRQANEKLFF. The CDR3 nucleotides are TGCGCCAGCAGCCTCGGCCGCCAGGCTAATGAAAAACTGTTTTTT.

The chain has TRBV6-4 and TRBJ1-2; possibly TRBD1 for D (5 bases). Deletions cut 6 bases from V and 0 bases from J, with 14 bases between. Germline CDR1 reads MRHNA; CDR2 reads SNTAGT. This CDR3 spans 15 amino acids. CDR3 sequence: CASRRGTGTNYGYTF. CDR3 sequence (DNA): TGTGCCAGCAGGCGGGGGACGGGAACTAACTATGGCTACACCTTC.

The V gene is TRBV6-5, the J gene TRBJ1-2; a possible D gene is TRBD1 (6 bases). Germline CDR1 reads MNHEY; CDR2 reads SVGAGI. This CDR3 spans 14 amino acids. Trimming pared 10 bases from V and 3 bases from J, leaving 18 bases between. The CDR3 bases are TGTGCCACCGTCGAGACAGGTGGAGACTATGGCTACACCTTC. It specifies CATVETGGDYGYTF.

This chain uses TRBV7-8 with TRBJ1-4; 7 positions match TRBD1. The CDR3 sequence is 16 residues long. V dropped 5 bases and J dropped 0; count of bases not matched to a gene: 6. Germline V gene sequence: CDR1 SGHVS, CDR2 FQNEAQ. The CDR3 coding sequence is TGTGCCAGCAGCACAGGACAGGCAGCAACTAATGAAAAACTGTTTTTT. It encodes CASSTGQAATNEKLFF.

The V call is TRBV5-4, the J call TRBJ2-3; 9 positions agree with TRBD2. The J segment lost 10 bases and the V segment lost 0 bases, leaving 12 bases of the junction unmatched. The germline V gene has CDR1 SGHNT and CDR2 YYREEE (reference sequence). This CDR3 has 16 amino acids. The CDR3 DNA follows: TGTGCCAGCAGCTTGGCCAGGCGGGGGGGTGCCAGGGCGCAGTATTTT. Its translation: CASSLARRGGARAQYF.

This chain links TRBV5-1 with TRBJ2-3, with D unclear. V gave up 0 bases and J gave up 4 bases, with 9 bases separating them. The CDR3 runs to 14 residues. Looked up from germline, CDR1 is SGHRS and CDR2 is YFSETQ. This CDR3 reads CASSLVEDSDTQYF. The CDR3 DNA reads as TGCGCCAGCAGCTTGGTAGAAGATTCAGATACGCAGTATTTT.

The chain is built from TRBV5-6 and TRBJ1-3; 9 positions agree with TRBD1. Trimming removed 4 bases from V and 0 bases from J; junction bases left unmatched: 2. Germline V CDR1 and CDR2: SGHDT, YYEEEE. This CDR3 contains 15 residues. CDR3: CASSPDRGSGNTIYF. CDR3 nucleotide sequence: TGTGCCAGCAGCCCGGACAGGGGCTCTGGAAACACCATATATTTT.

The V call is TRBV5-1, the J call TRBJ2-2, with no clear D. V lost 2 bases, J lost 2 bases, and 10 bases lay in between. The CDR3 consists of 15 residues. CDR1 and CDR2 (germline): SGHRS, YFSETQ. The CDR3 protein is CASSFNSPNTGELFF. DNA for the CDR3: TGCGCCAGCAGCTTCAACAGCCCAAACACCGGGGAGCTGTTTTTT.

This rearrangement joins TRBV6-6 to TRBJ1-1; 8 nucleotides match TRBD1. Unmatched junction bases numbered 11, after V lost 7 bases and J lost 7 bases. This CDR3 spans 14 amino acids. Germline V gene data show CDR1 as MNHNY and CDR2 as SVGAGI (reference sequence). CDR3 sequence: CASTLPGQADEAFF. DNA for the CDR3: TGTGCCAGCACACTTCCGGGACAGGCAGATGAAGCTTTCTTT.

A single count supports this clone. V is TRBV11-2 and J is TRBJ1-2, with 7 bases fitting TRBD1. Unmatched junction bases numbered 6, after V lost 5 bases and J lost 0 bases. Germline V CDR1 and CDR2: SGHAT, FQNNGV. This CDR3 is 15 amino acids long. The CDR3 DNA follows: TGTGCCAGCAGCGCGAGGGACAGCCCTAACTATGGCTACACCTTC. Translated: CASSARDSPNYGYTF.

The gene calls are TRBV28 and TRBJ2-7; no firm D call. Trimming removed 10 bases from V and 1 base from J, with 8 bases in between. CDR1 is MDHEN and CDR2 is SYDVKM in the germline V gene. CDR3 length equals 11 residues. As DNA, the CDR3 is TGTGCCATCCTTAATTCCTACGAGCAGTACTTC. This sequence encodes CAILNSYEQYF.

The genes are TRBV4-1 and TRBJ1-3; tentatively, D is TRBD1 (5 bases). V gave up 4 bases and J gave up 4 bases, with 14 bases separating them. The CDR3 extends over 15 amino acids. Per the germline V gene, CDR1 is MGHRA and CDR2 is YSYEKL. The CDR3 sequence is CASSPHGGVGNTIYF. The CDR3 bases are TGCGCCAGCAGCCCCCACGGGGGGGTCGGAAACACCATATATTTT.

The rearrangement links TRBV2 to TRBJ2-1; tentatively, D is TRBD1 (5 bases). V was pared by 4 bases and J by 12 bases, with 13 bases between. Germline V CDR1 and CDR2: SNHLY, FYNNEI. This CDR3 comprises 12 residues. CDR3 region: CASSADRLGQFF. The CDR3 nucleotides are TGTGCCAGCAGTGCCGACAGATTGGGGCAGTTCTTC.

This rearrangement joins TRBV7-9 to TRBJ2-3; TRBD2 might be the D (6 bases). CDR1 and CDR2 (germline): SEHNR, FQNEAQ (reference sequence). The CDR3 has 14 residues. V was pared by 6 bases and J by 5 bases, with 15 bases between. This CDR3 is CASRAGAGGDTQYF. As DNA, the CDR3 is TGTGCCAGCAGGGCCGGGGCCGGGGGAGATACGCAGTATTTT.